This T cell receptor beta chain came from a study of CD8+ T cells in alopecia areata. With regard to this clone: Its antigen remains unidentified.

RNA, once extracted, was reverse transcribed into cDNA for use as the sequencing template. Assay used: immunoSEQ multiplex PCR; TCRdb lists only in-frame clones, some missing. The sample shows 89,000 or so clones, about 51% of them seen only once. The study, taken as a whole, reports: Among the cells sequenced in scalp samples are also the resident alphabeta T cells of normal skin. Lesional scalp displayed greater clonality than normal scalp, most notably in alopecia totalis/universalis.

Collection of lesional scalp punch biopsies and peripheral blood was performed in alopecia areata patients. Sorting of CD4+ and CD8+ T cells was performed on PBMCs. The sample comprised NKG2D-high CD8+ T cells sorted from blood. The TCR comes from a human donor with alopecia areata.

This CDR3 reads CASSFYSGPYEQYF. The CDR3 DNA follows: TGTGCCAGCAGCTTCTACTCAGGGCCTTACGAGCAGTACTTC. The rearrangement uses TRBV5-6 and TRBJ2-7, with a possible D match to TRBD1 (5 bases). V dropped 2 bases and J dropped 4 bases, with 13 bases sitting between them. The CDR3 is 14 residues long. The germline CDR1 and CDR2 sequences are SGHDT and YYEEEE.